This T cell receptor (beta chain) was recovered during a study of technical replicates of blood from a few donors. TCRdb's copy holds only in-frame clones and misses some; the assay was immunoSEQ multiplex PCR. The sample includes about 67,000 clones, 95% to 98% of them seen just once. The CDR3 is 14 residues long. CDR1 and CDR2 from the germline V gene are MNHEY and SMNVEV (reference sequence). Deletions cut 6 bases from V and 8 bases from J, with 17 bases between. The sample consisted of T cells isolated from PBMCs. The chain uses TRBV27 and TRBJ1-5; perhaps TRBD1 as D (6 bases). The sequence came from a human donor in good health. CDR3 sequence: CASRGQGQWEPQHF. The CDR3, as DNA: TGTGCCAGCAGGGGACAAGGGCAGTGGGAGCCCCAGCATTTT.